Described below is a single TCR beta chain sequence and its context. Its antigen is unidentified. Germline CDR1 and CDR2: SGHVS and FQNEAQ. CDR3 size: 15 residues. Every subset of CD8+ T cells was sorted in triplicate at 300,000 cells each. This entry belongs to a study of CXCR3-negative and CXCR3-positive naive CD8 T cells. Findings of the study overall: Diversity in memory CD8+ cells fell much lower than the comparably high levels seen in both naive subsets. CXCR3-positive naive cells had TRB CDR3s that were more hydrophobic than CXCR3-negative naive cells had.

5' RACE that incorporated UMI labels was used to prepare the TRB cDNA libraries. With the 5' RACE reads reprocessed, TCRdb shows one record per CDR3 protein and no DNA. Its table records fewer than 80,000 distinct CDR3 sequences. The chain carries TRBV7-8 and TRBJ2-5; TCRdb's D call of TRBD1 is untestable without DNA. The sequencing input was naive CXCR3- CD8+ T cells from blood. The subset is: CD45RO-CCR7+CD27+CD95- naive CD8+ T cells lacking CXCR3 (TNR3-). The receptor's source is a human donor in good health. Some clones in this sample may be carry-over from other donors' samples. The CDR3 sequence: CASSLRLDREETQYF.